The source of this TCR beta chain is a study of blood T cell repertoires in COVID-19. This clone came up a few times. Profiling relied on immunoSEQ multiplex PCR, and the TCRdb table lists in-frame clones only, not all of them. The sample has approximately 93,000 clones, more than 70% seen once. The CDR3 consists of 12 residues. Trimming took 2 bases from V and 5 from J, leaving 9 bases between them. Germline CDR1 SQVTM, CDR2 ANQGSEA. The chain employs TRBV29-1 and TRBJ1-1, with D perhaps matching TRBD1 (6 bases). This clonotype originated in a woman aged 80 or older with acute or convalescent COVID-19. The sample consisted of peripheral blood. This CDR3 is CSVERGGTEAFF. In DNA form, the CDR3 reads TGCAGCGTTGAAAGGGGGGGAACTGAAGCTTTCTTT. The full variable domain, its missing parts supplied by reference TRBV29-1 and TRBJ1-1, is SAVISQKPSRDICQRGTSLTIQCQVDSQVTMMFWYRQQPGQSLTLIATANQGSEATYESGFVIDKFPISRPNLTFSTLTVSNMSPEDSSIYLCSVERGGTEAFFGQGTRLTVV.